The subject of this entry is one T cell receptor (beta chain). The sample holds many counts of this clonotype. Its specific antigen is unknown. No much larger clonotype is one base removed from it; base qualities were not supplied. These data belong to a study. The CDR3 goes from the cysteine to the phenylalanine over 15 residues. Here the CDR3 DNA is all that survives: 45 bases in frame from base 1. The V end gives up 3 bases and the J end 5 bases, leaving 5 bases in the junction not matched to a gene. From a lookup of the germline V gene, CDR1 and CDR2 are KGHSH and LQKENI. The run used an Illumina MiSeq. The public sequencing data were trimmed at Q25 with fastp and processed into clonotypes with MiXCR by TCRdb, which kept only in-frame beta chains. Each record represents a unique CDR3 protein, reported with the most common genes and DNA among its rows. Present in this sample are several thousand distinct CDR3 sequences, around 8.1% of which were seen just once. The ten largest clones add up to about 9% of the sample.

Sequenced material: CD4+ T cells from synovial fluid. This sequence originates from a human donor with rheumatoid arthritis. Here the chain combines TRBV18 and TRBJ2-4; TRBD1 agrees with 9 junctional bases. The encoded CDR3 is CASSPMDRGENIQYF. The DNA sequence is TGTGCCAGCTCACCCATGGACAGGGGAGAAAACATTCAGTACTTC.